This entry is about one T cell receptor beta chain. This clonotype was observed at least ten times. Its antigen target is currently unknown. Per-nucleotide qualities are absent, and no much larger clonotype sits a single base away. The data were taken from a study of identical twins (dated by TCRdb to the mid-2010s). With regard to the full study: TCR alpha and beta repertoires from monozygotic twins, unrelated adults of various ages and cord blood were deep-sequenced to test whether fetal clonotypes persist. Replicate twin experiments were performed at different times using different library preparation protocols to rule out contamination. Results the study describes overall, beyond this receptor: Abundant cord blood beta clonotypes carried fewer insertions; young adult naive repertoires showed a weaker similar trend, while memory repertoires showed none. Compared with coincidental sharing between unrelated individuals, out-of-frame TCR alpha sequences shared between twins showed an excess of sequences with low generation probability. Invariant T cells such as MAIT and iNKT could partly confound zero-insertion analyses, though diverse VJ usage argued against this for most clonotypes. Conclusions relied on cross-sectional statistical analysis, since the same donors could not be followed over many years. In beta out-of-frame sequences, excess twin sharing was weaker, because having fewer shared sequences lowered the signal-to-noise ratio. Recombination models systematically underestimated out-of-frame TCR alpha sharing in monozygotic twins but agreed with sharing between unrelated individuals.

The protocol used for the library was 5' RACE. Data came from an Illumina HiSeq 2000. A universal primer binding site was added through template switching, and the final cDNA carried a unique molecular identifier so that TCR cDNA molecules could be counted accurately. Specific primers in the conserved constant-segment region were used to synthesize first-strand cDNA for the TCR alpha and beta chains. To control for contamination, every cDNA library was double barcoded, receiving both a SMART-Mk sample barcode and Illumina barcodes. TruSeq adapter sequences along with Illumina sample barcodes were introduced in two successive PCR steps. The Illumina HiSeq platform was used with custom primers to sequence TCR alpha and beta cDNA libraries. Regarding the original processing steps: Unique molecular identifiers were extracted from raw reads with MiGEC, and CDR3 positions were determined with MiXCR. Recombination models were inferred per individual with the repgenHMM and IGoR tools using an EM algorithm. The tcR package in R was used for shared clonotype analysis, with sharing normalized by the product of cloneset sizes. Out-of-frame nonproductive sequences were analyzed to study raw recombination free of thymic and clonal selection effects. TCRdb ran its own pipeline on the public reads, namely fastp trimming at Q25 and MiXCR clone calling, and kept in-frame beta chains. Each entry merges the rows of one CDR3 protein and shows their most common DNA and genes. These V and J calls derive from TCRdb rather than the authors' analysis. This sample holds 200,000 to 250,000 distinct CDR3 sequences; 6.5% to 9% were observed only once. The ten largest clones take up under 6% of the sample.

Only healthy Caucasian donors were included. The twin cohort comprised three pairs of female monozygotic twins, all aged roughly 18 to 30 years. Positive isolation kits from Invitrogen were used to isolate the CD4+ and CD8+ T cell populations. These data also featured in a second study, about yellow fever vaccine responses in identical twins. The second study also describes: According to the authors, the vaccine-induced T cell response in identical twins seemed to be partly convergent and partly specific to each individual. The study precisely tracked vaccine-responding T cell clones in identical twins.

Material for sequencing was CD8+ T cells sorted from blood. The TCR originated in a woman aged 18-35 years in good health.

The CDR3 region: CASSSGQGIDEQYV. The DNA sequence is given as TGTGCCAGCAGCTCCGGACAGGGGATCGACGAGCAGTACGTC. The chain is assembled from TRBV5-5 and TRBJ2-7; a stretch of 9 junction bases matches TRBD1. Counted from cysteine to valine, this CDR3 has 14 amino acids. Only the CDR3 part of the read is kept: 42 bases, read in frame from the first base. The CDR1 and CDR2 encoded by the germline V gene (reference sequence) are SGHKS and YYEKEE. V has 3 bases trimmed and J has 5 bases trimmed; junction bases matching no gene number 6.